This passage covers 20 T cell receptor beta chains from one sample sequenced in a study of blood T cells in healthy people across ages. Primers used in a second PCR of roughly 6 to 12 cycles were a sample-barcoded 5' primer and a J-beta primer mix. A single record per CDR3 protein comes from TCRdb applying MiXCR to the 5' RACE reads. The sample includes approximately 800,000 distinct CDR3 sequences, around three fifths of them seen just once. Source material: blood. The receptors shown here come from a man in his forties in good health.

The chain links TRBV20-1 to TRBJ1-2; no definite D call. CDR3 length equals 11 residues. Germline CDR1 DFQATT, CDR2 SNEGSKA (reference sequence). Trimming took 6 bases from V and 4 from J, leaving 9 bases between them. CDR3 residues: CSAWEAYGYTF. CDR3 sequence (DNA): TGCAGTGCATGGGAGGCCTATGGCTACACCTTC.

A few counts support this clonotype. This sequence joins TRBV6-5 and TRBJ2-2; 7 bases match TRBD1. The V gene end was trimmed by 2 bases and the J gene end by 6 bases; junction bases not matched to a gene: 3. Germline loops: CDR1 MNHEY, CDR2 SVGAGI. There are 14 residues in the CDR3. CDR3 region: CASSYGTDAGELFF. Here the CDR3 DNA reads TGTGCCAGCAGTTACGGGACAGATGCCGGGGAGCTGTTTTTT.

This clonotype was recorded once. The chain employs TRBV9 and TRBJ2-1; D not certain. The germline CDR1 and CDR2 sequences are SGDLS and YYNGEE. The CDR3 runs to 13 residues. V lost 3 bases and J 6 bases, leaving 10 bases between the germline ends. CDR3 region: CASSAGPPNEQFF. The CDR3 DNA reads TGTGCCAGCAGCGCTGGCCCTCCCAATGAGCAGTTCTTC. Drawing the rest from reference TRBV9 and TRBJ2-1, the complete variable domain is DSGVTQTPKHLITATGQRVTLRCSPRSGDLSVYWYQQSLDQGLQFLIQYYNGEERAKGNILERFSAQQFPDLHSELNLSSLELGDSALYFCASSAGPPNEQFFGPGTRLTVL.

This CDR3 reads CASSLRETVKQYF. In DNA form, the CDR3 reads TGTGCCAGCAGTTTGCGGGAGACAGTAAAGCAGTACTTC. The chain recombines TRBV28 with TRBJ2-5; the match to TRBD2 covers 7 bases. The length of the CDR3 is 13 residues. With 3 bases clipped from V and 11 bases from J, the junction kept 9 bases outside the gene matches. Germline V gene data show CDR1 as MDHEN and CDR2 as SYDVKM.

The rearrangement links TRBV3-1 to TRBJ2-3, with D possibly called TRBD1 or TRBD2 (5 bases each). This CDR3 contains 14 residues. The germline V gene has CDR1 LGHDT and CDR2 YNNKEL (reference sequence). The ends were cut back, 4 bases at V and 8 bases at J, with 16 bases in the middle. CDR3 DNA: TGTGCCAGCAGCCCGGTCCGTAGTGGGGGTACGCAGTATTTT. Its protein product is CASSPVRSGGTQYF.

The V and J genes are TRBV10-3 and TRBJ2-3; TRBD2 might be the D (6 bases). Trimming removed 10 bases from V and 2 bases from J, with 19 bases in between. From germline, CDR1 is ENHRY and CDR2 SYGVKD. This CDR3 is 15 amino acids long. Written as DNA, the CDR3 is TGTGCCACGGCCCTTATACGGGAGATCACAGATACGCAGTATTTT. Amino acids: CATALIREITDTQYF.

The genes are TRBV24-1 and TRBJ1-2, with 8 positions matching TRBD1. The CDR3 is made up of 14 amino acids. Trimming took 3 bases from V and 5 from J; bases not matched to a gene: 4. Germline CDR1 is KGHDR and CDR2 is SFDVKD. CDR3 amino acids: CATSDTGTGYGYTF. The CDR3 region has the DNA TGTGCCACCAGTGATACCGGGACAGGTTATGGCTACACCTTC.

The chain has TRBV5-1 and TRBJ1-1; 8 positions match TRBD1. Per the germline V gene, CDR1 is SGHRS and CDR2 is YFSETQ. The CDR3 consists of 16 residues. V shed 2 bases, J shed 5 bases, and the junction held 11 bases outside the gene matches. CDR3 sequence: CASSFSGGAMGTEAFF. The CDR3 DNA reads as TGCGCCAGCAGCTTCTCAGGGGGCGCGATGGGGACTGAAGCTTTCTTT.

This clonotype was picked up a small number of times. The CDR3 reads CSAREARTGDPDTQYF. CDR3 DNA: TGCAGTGCTAGAGAAGCAAGGACAGGGGACCCAGATACGCAGTATTTT. This chain links TRBV20-1 with TRBJ2-3; 9 nucleotides line up with TRBD1. The germline gives CDR1 DFQATT, CDR2 SNEGSKA (reference sequence). The CDR3 runs to 16 residues. The V gene end was trimmed by 0 bases and the J gene end by 4 bases; junction bases not matched to a gene: 8.

The chain combines TRBV14 with TRBJ2-6; 7 bases line up with TRBD1. The CDR3 has 19 amino acids. The ends lost 4 bases at V and 2 bases at J; junction bases unmatched: 14. Germline values: CDR1 SGHDN, CDR2 FVKESK. The CDR3 loop is CASSLRTGTADPGANVLTF. The CDR3, as DNA: TGTGCCAGCAGCCTAAGAACCGGGACAGCAGACCCTGGGGCCAACGTCCTGACTTTC.

This chain connects TRBV12-3 or TRBV12-4 to TRBJ2-7, with TRBD2 matching over 11 bases. The CDR3 is made up of 21 amino acids. The junction had 19 bases not matched to a gene; V was cut back by 3 bases and J by 0 bases. For the CDR3, the DNA is TGTGCCAGCAGTTTTGTGTCGCGACTAGCGGGGCCCCCTGTAGTCTCCTACGAGCAGTACTTC. This encodes CASSFVSRLAGPPVVSYEQYF.

The gene calls are TRBV28 and TRBJ2-4, with 8 bases lining up with TRBD2. The J call is in doubt because the DNA end fits TRBJ2-5 better. Germline-derived CDR1 and CDR2 are MDHEN and SYDVKM. This CDR3 comprises 17 residues. CDR3 amino acids: CASSFLGGGDSTKTQYF. For the CDR3, the DNA is TGTGCCAGCAGTTTCCTCGGGGGGGGTGATAGCACGAAGACCCAGTACTTC.

This clonotype was counted between two and nine times. The V and J genes are TRBV3-1 and TRBJ2-7; D may be TRBD1 (6 bases). The J call may be in error: the DNA end matches TRBJ2-5 better. Germline-derived CDR1 and CDR2 are LGHDT and YNNKEL (reference sequence). This CDR3 has 16 residues. CDR3 sequence reads: CASSQGAGGPDRTQYF. The CDR3 nucleotides read TGTGCCAGCAGCCAGGGGGCTGGGGGCCCGGATAGGACCCAGTACTTC.

This chain connects TRBV12-3 or TRBV12-4 to TRBJ2-1, with a possible D match to TRBD1 (6 bases). Trimming pared 6 bases from V and 8 bases from J, leaving 20 bases between. There are 15 residues in the CDR3. The CDR3, as DNA: TGTGCCAGCAGCCCCTCACAGGGCAGATACGATGAGCAGTTCTTC. This sequence encodes CASSPSQGRYDEQFF.

This rearrangement joins TRBV5-1 to TRBJ2-3; D is possibly TRBD1 (5 bases). Germline CDR1 and CDR2: SGHRS and YFSETQ. V was shortened by 8 bases and J by 0 bases, with 16 bases between the two germline ends. This CDR3 comprises 15 residues. CDR3 sequence reads: CASRKLTASTDTQYF. CDR3 sequence (DNA): TGCGCCAGTAGAAAATTGACAGCTAGCACAGATACGCAGTATTTT.

V usage is TRBV2 and J usage is TRBJ1-6, with 7 bases identical to TRBD1. Trimming cost V 8 bases and J 9 bases; bases outside gene matches: 13. Per germline, CDR1 SNHLY and CDR2 FYNNEI. The CDR3 consists of 15 residues. CDR3 protein: CASEEADRAGSPLHF. For the CDR3, the DNA is TGTGCCAGCGAAGAGGCCGACAGGGCGGGTTCACCCCTCCACTTT.

V is TRBV12-3 or TRBV12-4 and J is TRBJ1-4, with D possibly TRBD1 on 6 matching bases. Deletions cut 4 bases from V and 8 bases from J, with 14 bases between. The CDR3 runs 14 residues. The CDR3 DNA reads as TGTGCCAGCAGTTCTGAGGGGGTTGGAGAAAAACTGTTTTTT. It yields the protein CASSSEGVGEKLFF.

V is TRBV11-2 and J is TRBJ2-3; D tentatively fits TRBD1 or TRBD2 (5 bases each). V shed 2 bases and J shed 9 bases, with 21 bases lying between them. The V gene's germline CDR1 is SGHAT and CDR2 FQNNGV. This CDR3 comprises 16 residues. The DNA for the CDR3 is TGTGCCAGCAGCTTATATTGGGGCAGAGCGACGGGGACGCAGTATTTT. Translation gives CASSLYWGRATGTQYF.

The sample holds a few counts of this clonotype. The chain is built from TRBV7-2 and TRBJ1-2; the D gene is possibly TRBD1 (5 bases). The V end was cut by 1 base, the J end by 7 bases, with 13 bases between. Germline V lookup: CDR1 SGHTA, CDR2 FQGNSA. The CDR3 is 14 amino acids. The CDR3 sequence: CASSLVGGESGYTF. The CDR3 DNA is TGTGCCAGCAGCTTAGTGGGAGGGGAGAGTGGCTACACCTTC.

V gene TRBV6-1 combines with J gene TRBJ1-2; no reliable D call. Germline V gives CDR1 MNHNS, CDR2 SASEGT. The CDR3 consists of 15 residues. V lost 1 base to trimming and J lost 1 base, with 10 bases between them. The CDR3 DNA reads TGTGCCAGCAGTGAAGGACACCTGCTTAACTATGGCTACACCTTC. It is translated as CASSEGHLLNYGYTF.